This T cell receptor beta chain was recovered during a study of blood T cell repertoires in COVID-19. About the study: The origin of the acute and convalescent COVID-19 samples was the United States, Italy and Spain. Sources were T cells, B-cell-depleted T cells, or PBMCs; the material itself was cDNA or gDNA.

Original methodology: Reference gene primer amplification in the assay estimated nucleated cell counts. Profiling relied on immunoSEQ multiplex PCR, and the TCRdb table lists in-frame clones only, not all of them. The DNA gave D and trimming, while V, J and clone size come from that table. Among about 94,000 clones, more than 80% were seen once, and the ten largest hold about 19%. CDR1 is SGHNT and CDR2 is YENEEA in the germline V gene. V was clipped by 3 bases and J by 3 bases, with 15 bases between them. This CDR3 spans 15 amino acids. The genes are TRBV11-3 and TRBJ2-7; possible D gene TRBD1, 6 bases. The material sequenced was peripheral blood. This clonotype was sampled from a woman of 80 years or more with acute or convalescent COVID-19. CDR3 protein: CASSFQTGEGYEQYF. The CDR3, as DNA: TGTGCCAGCAGCTTCCAGACAGGAGAGGGCTACGAGCAGTACTTC. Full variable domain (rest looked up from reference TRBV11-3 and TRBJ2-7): EAGVVQSPRYKIIEKKQPVAFWCNPISGHNTLYWYLQNLGQGPELLIRYENEEAVDDSQLPKDRFSAERLKGVDSTLKIQPAELGDSAVYLCASSFQTGEGYEQYFGPGTRLTVT.